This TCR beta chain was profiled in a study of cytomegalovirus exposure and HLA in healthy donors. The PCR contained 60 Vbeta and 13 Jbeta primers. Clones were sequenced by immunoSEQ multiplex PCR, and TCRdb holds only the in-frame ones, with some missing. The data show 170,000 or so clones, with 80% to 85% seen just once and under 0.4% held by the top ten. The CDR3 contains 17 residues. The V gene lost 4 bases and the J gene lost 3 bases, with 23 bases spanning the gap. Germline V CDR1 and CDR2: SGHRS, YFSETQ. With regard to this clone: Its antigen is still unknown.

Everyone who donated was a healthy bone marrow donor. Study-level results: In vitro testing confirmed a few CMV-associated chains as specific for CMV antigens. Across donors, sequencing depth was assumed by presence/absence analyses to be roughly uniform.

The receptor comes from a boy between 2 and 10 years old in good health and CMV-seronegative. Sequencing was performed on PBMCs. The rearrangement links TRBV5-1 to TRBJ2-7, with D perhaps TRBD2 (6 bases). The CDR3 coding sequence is TGCGCCAGCAGCCTACGCGCTAGCGAAGAGGTCGGCTACGAGCAGTACTTC. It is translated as CASSLRASEEVGYEQYF.